The 15 T cell receptor beta chains below come from one sample, sequenced in a study of T cells in Graves' hyperthyroidism and ophthalmopathy. Amplified TCR beta CDR3 regions came from RNA transcripts. Researchers ran a first-round RT-PCR on the TCR CDR3 using the HTBI primer set. MiXCR, applied by TCRdb to the multiplex PCR reads, yields one record per CDR3 protein. The repertoire holds roughly 330,000 distinct CDR3 sequences, with over 15% as singletons. Specimen: blood. These receptors came from a man younger than 45 with Graves' hyperthyroidism.

This clonotype was picked up a small number of times. The chain recombines TRBV5-4 with TRBJ2-5; D is perhaps TRBD2 (7 bases). The germline V gene encodes CDR1 SGHNT and CDR2 YYREEE (reference sequence). Trimming pared 3 bases from V and 2 bases from J, leaving 20 bases between. The CDR3 contains 17 residues. CDR3: CASSSLGAGERQETQYF. In DNA form, the CDR3 reads TGTGCCAGCAGCTCCTTGGGGGCGGGAGAGCGGCAAGAGACCCAGTACTTC.

This clonotype came up many times. J is TRBJ1-2 and V is TRBV20-1; TRBD1 matches at 7 bases. Per germline, CDR1 DFQATT and CDR2 SNEGSKA (reference sequence). The CDR3 extends over 14 amino acids. Germline trimming cut 3 bases from V and 6 bases from J; bases unmatched to any gene: 10. The CDR3 loop is CSARAGTGDHGYTF. The CDR3 DNA is TGCAGTGCTAGGGCCGGAACAGGGGATCATGGCTACACCTTC.

V gene TRBV29-1 combines with J gene TRBJ2-3, with 8 bases aligning to TRBD1. Germline V gene sequence: CDR1 SQVTM, CDR2 ANQGSEA. With 5 bases clipped from V and 1 base from J, the junction kept 11 bases outside the gene matches. This CDR3 region has 16 residues. The CDR3 sequence: CSVHTLQGEGTDTQYF. The CDR3 nucleotides are TGCAGCGTTCATACATTACAGGGGGAAGGCACAGATACGCAGTATTTT.

In this sample, this clonotype turned up many times. The chain couples TRBV2 to TRBJ1-2, with 7 positions matching TRBD1. CDR1 is SNHLY and CDR2 is FYNNEI in the germline V gene. Trimming at V came to 4 bases and at J to 2 bases, leaving 4 bases not matched to a gene. The CDR3 sequence is 14 residues long. The CDR3 coding sequence is TGTGCCAGCAGTGGGGACAGCCAGAACTATGGCTACACCTTC. This translates into CASSGDSQNYGYTF.

The rearrangement links TRBV15 to TRBJ2-5; D is possibly TRBD1 or TRBD2 (5 bases each). With 5 bases removed from V and 5 bases from J, the gap between germline ends came to 15 bases. CDR1 is LNHNV and CDR2 is YYDKDF in the germline V gene (reference sequence). This CDR3 contains 14 residues. The CDR3: CATSGRDGRETQYF. The CDR3 DNA follows: TGTGCCACCAGCGGCCGGGACGGACGGGAGACCCAGTACTTC.

This clonotype was counted at least ten times. The CDR3 nucleotides read TGTGCCAGCAGCTCACCTGGGGGTCCACTCCACTTT. Translated, it gives CASSSPGGPLHF. The V gene is TRBV7-3, the J gene TRBJ1-6; maybe TRBD1 (5 bases). Deletions cut 4 bases from V and 16 bases from J, with 14 bases between. The CDR3 runs 12 residues. Germline assignment: CDR1 SGHTA and CDR2 FQGTGA.

V gene TRBV24-1 combines with J gene TRBJ2-1, with TRBD2 identical over 14 bases. CDR3 length equals 20 residues. Germline V gene data show CDR1 as KGHDR and CDR2 as SFDVKD. V lost 3 bases and J lost 4; bases outside the gene matches: 13. The CDR3, as DNA: TGTGCCACCAGTGATCCATCCGGGACTAGCGGGAGCCGGTCTTACAATGAGCAGTTCTTC. Translated, it gives CATSDPSGTSGSRSYNEQFF.

This clonotype appeared many times. The chain joins TRBV5-4 to TRBJ2-3; D gene unclear. This CDR3 comprises 15 residues. The V end lost 0 bases, the J end lost 3 bases, and 11 bases lay between the germline ends. CDR1 and CDR2 from the germline V gene are SGHNT and YYREEE (reference sequence). This CDR3 is CASSLVGWGTDTQYF. In DNA, the CDR3 is TGTGCCAGCAGCTTGGTCGGGTGGGGTACAGATACGCAGTATTTT.

This clonotype occurred many times. The chain has TRBV14 and TRBJ1-1, with D unclear. V gave up 4 bases and J gave up 3 bases, with 9 bases separating them. This CDR3 is 13 amino acids long. CDR1 SGHDN and CDR2 FVKESK come from the germline V gene. CDR3 sequence: CASSLLGYTEAFF. CDR3 nucleotides: TGTGCCAGCAGCCTCCTGGGGTACACTGAAGCTTTCTTT.

CDR3 residues: CAISETGGDEKLFF. In DNA form, the CDR3 reads TGTGCCATCAGCGAAACAGGGGGGGATGAAAAACTGTTTTTT. V and J are TRBV10-3 and TRBJ1-4, with 8 bases that match TRBD1. Germline CDR1 reads ENHRY; CDR2 reads SYGVKD. Trimming at V came to 6 bases and at J to 6 bases, leaving 6 bases not matched to a gene. This CDR3 is built from 14 residues.

The chain is built from TRBV3-1 and TRBJ1-3; D is undetermined. Germline values: CDR1 LGHDT, CDR2 YNNKEL (reference sequence). Trimming stripped 4 bases from V and 0 bases from J, with 10 bases between. The CDR3 sequence is 15 residues long. The CDR3 bases are TGTGCCAGCAGCCTAGGACTCGCCTCTGGAAACACCATATATTTT. Its translation: CASSLGLASGNTIYF.

This clonotype showed up many times. This rearrangement joins TRBV11-3 to TRBJ2-7; TRBD2 matches at 10 bases. Germline V lookup: CDR1 SGHNT, CDR2 YENEEA. CDR3 length equals 13 residues. V lost 3 bases, J lost 7 bases, and 3 bases stayed unmatched. CDR3 in amino acids: CASSLGLALEQYF. In nucleotides, the CDR3 is TGTGCCAGCAGCTTGGGACTAGCGCTGGAGCAGTACTTC.

This clonotype was counted ten times or more. This chain links TRBV2 with TRBJ1-2; TRBD1 might be the D (5 bases). The germline V gene encodes CDR1 SNHLY and CDR2 FYNNEI. CDR3 length: 13 residues. V lost 1 base, J lost 3 bases, and 6 bases lay in between. CDR3 residues: CASSEEGHYGYTF. For the CDR3, the DNA is TGTGCCAGCAGTGAAGAGGGGCACTATGGCTACACCTTC.

The chain uses TRBV28 and TRBJ1-4, with a weak D call TRBD1 (5 bases). The length of the CDR3 is 14 residues. The germline V gene encodes CDR1 MDHEN and CDR2 SYDVKM. Between the trimmed V and J ends, which lost 5 bases and 8 bases, there was a span of 15 bases. Written as DNA, the CDR3 is TGTGCCAGCAGTCTGACAGTTCGGGGGGAAAAACTGTTTTTT. It yields the protein CASSLTVRGEKLFF.

The table lists this clonotype with many counts. This chain uses TRBV7-2 with TRBJ2-3; possible D gene TRBD2, 5 bases. The V end was cut by 5 bases, the J end by 5 bases, with 17 bases between. CDR1 is SGHTA and CDR2 is FQGNSA in the germline V gene. The CDR3 extends over 15 amino acids. Here the CDR3 DNA reads TGTGCCAGCAGCCGTAGGTCCGGAGGTGGAGATACGCAGTATTTT. Translated: CASSRRSGGGDTQYF.